The 22 T cell receptor beta chains given below trace back to one sample, sequenced in a study of blood T cell repertoires in COVID-19 (TCRdb year 2020). Library prep was done by the immunoSEQ multiplex PCR assay. TCRdb obtained this table from immuneACCESS and retained in-frame rearrangements with V and J assigned. These tables miss some clones; where compared with another copy, unresolved V genes account for less than half of the shortfall, and the remainder is unexplained. The sample data list 200,000 to 300,000 clones, and 80% to 90% of these were observed just once. The ten largest clones add up to about 2% of the sample. Sequencing input: peripheral blood. These receptors came from a man between 25 and 39 years old with active or convalescent COVID-19.

V usage is TRBV6-5 and J usage is TRBJ1-6; D remains unclear. Trimming removed 6 bases at V and 7 bases at J, with 16 bases between. Germline V gives CDR1 MNHEY, CDR2 SVGAGI. The CDR3 length is 15 residues. The CDR3 region is CASSLTGKRNSPLHF. The CDR3 nucleotides read TGTGCCAGCAGCCTAACGGGGAAGAGGAATTCACCCCTCCACTTT.

V usage is TRBV19 and J usage is TRBJ1-4, with TRBD1 as a possible D gene (6 bases). Germline V gene lookup returns CDR1 LNHDA and CDR2 SQIVND (reference sequence). Trimming took 1 base from V and 8 from J, leaving 14 bases between them. This CDR3 comprises 15 residues. The CDR3 here is CASSIGQAGREKLFF. In DNA form, the CDR3 reads TGTGCCAGTAGTATAGGACAGGCTGGCAGAGAAAAACTGTTTTTT.

The rearrangement joins TRBV19 to TRBJ2-1; possible D gene TRBD2, 7 bases. This CDR3 region has 15 residues. CDR1 and CDR2 (germline): LNHDA, SQIVND (reference sequence). V was shortened by 7 bases and J by 2 bases, with 15 bases between the two germline ends. The CDR3 spells CASTNREGPYNEQFF. The CDR3 DNA reads as TGTGCCAGTACAAACAGGGAGGGCCCCTACAATGAGCAGTTCTTC.

This clone was recorded many times. The chain employs TRBV9 and TRBJ2-1; TRBD2 agrees at 10 bases. V gave up 0 bases and J gave up 5 bases; unmatched junction bases: 8. The germline CDR1 and CDR2 sequences are SGDLS and YYNGEE. The CDR3 contains 17 residues. The CDR3 region has the DNA TGTGCCAGCAGCGTAGCTATATGGCTAGCGGGGGACAATGAGCAGTTCTTC. Its protein is CASSVAIWLAGDNEQFF.

This clone turned up a few times. The rearrangement joins TRBV2 to TRBJ1-3; 7 positions agree with TRBD1. Germline CDR1 and CDR2: SNHLY and FYNNEI. The CDR3 is 14 residues long. The V segment lost 6 bases and the J segment 1 base; nucleotides outside the gene matches: 3. CDR3 sequence reads: CASRDRFSGNTIYF. The CDR3 DNA follows: TGTGCCAGCAGGGACAGGTTTTCTGGAAACACCATATATTTT.

The gene calls are TRBV5-1 and TRBJ2-7; 7 bases are a match to TRBD1. V lost 3 bases, J lost 6 bases, and 12 bases stayed unmatched. CDR3 size: 15 residues. Germline CDR1 reads SGHRS; CDR2 reads YFSETQ. The CDR3 region has the DNA TGCGCCAGCAGCTCACTCCAAAAGGGGGCTCTCGAGCAGTACTTC. It specifies CASSSLQKGALEQYF.

This clone was picked up one time. The J gene is TRBJ2-7, the V gene TRBV7-2, with 10 bases that match TRBD2. The germline V gene encodes CDR1 SGHTA and CDR2 FQGNSA. V shed 2 bases, J shed 3 bases, and the junction held 4 bases outside the gene matches. The CDR3 loop spans 15 amino acids. CDR3 DNA sequence: TGTGCCAGCAGCTTAAGCTCTAGCGGGGGCTACGAGCAGTACTTC. Its protein is CASSLSSSGGYEQYF.

The chain is built from TRBV18 and TRBJ1-4; possible D gene TRBD1, 6 bases. Trimming stripped 5 bases from V and 4 bases from J, with 8 bases between. CDR1 is KGHSH and CDR2 is LQKENI in the germline V gene. The CDR3 totals 13 residues. Here the CDR3 reads CASSSGVNEKLFF. The DNA for the CDR3 is TGTGCCAGCTCATCAGGGGTTAATGAAAAACTGTTTTTT.

The chain couples TRBV10-1 to TRBJ2-3; the match to TRBD2 covers 8 bases. There are 16 residues in the CDR3. Unmatched junction bases numbered 11, after V lost 5 bases and J lost 4 bases. From germline, CDR1 is WNHNN and CDR2 SYGVQD (reference sequence). The CDR3 sequence: CASSWHRGGRADTQYF. The CDR3 region has the DNA TGCGCCAGCAGTTGGCATCGGGGGGGGCGGGCAGATACGCAGTATTTT.

The chain couples TRBV4-3 to TRBJ1-2; D might be TRBD1 (5 bases). Germline CDR1 and CDR2: LGHNA and YSLEER. This CDR3 comprises 16 residues. V lost 0 bases, J lost 5 bases, and 16 bases lay in between. DNA of the CDR3: TGCGCCAGCAGCCAAGAGACGGGGGGATTAGAGTATGGCTACACCTTC. The encoded protein is CASSQETGGLEYGYTF.

This clone was recorded a few times. This chain connects TRBV7-8 to TRBJ1-5; TRBD1 aligns across 8 bases. The CDR3 has 17 residues. The germline gives CDR1 SGHVS, CDR2 FQNEAQ. The trim removed 5 bases at V and 1 base at J, leaving 10 bases unmatched. For the CDR3, the DNA is TGTGCCAGCAGCCCGAGACTAGGGACAGGAAGCAATCAGCCCCAGCATTTT. This translates into CASSPRLGTGSNQPQHF.

The V gene is TRBV11-2, the J gene TRBJ2-2; maybe TRBD2 (6 bases). Trimming pared 1 base from V and 3 bases from J, leaving 6 bases between. The CDR3 sequence is 14 residues long. Looked up from germline, CDR1 is SGHAT and CDR2 is FQNNGV. CDR3 sequence reads: CASSLAGDTGELFF. CDR3 DNA: TGTGCCAGCAGCTTAGCGGGGGACACCGGGGAGCTGTTTTTT.

The chain combines TRBV11-2 with TRBJ1-1; tentative D call: TRBD1 (5 bases). V gave up 8 bases and J gave up 3 bases, with 19 bases separating them. The CDR3 has 15 residues. Germline assignment: CDR1 SGHAT and CDR2 FQNNGV. For the CDR3, the DNA is TGTGCCAGCGGGGCAGCCAGGGCCCTAGACACTGAAGCTTTCTTT. It translates to CASGAARALDTEAFF.

This clone came up once. This chain uses TRBV9 with TRBJ1-1, with 7 bases fitting TRBD1. The ends lost 0 bases at V and 1 base at J; junction bases unmatched: 6. Germline V gene sequence: CDR1 SGDLS, CDR2 YYNGEE. The CDR3 contains 16 residues. The CDR3 region has the DNA TGTGCCAGCAGCGTAGGGGTACAGGGGAAGAACACTGAAGCTTTCTTT. This codes for CASSVGVQGKNTEAFF.

This chain connects TRBV19 to TRBJ2-5, with 8 bases identical to TRBD1. Germline trimming cut 4 bases from V and 5 bases from J; bases unmatched to any gene: 9. The CDR3 sequence is 15 residues long. Germline loops: CDR1 LNHDA, CDR2 SQIVND (reference sequence). The CDR3 is CASSTGQGGWETQYF. The CDR3 DNA is TGTGCCAGTAGTACTGGACAGGGAGGTTGGGAGACCCAGTACTTC.

The chain employs TRBV2 and TRBJ1-1, with a possible D match to TRBD1 (6 bases). Germline-derived CDR1 and CDR2 are SNHLY and FYNNEI. The CDR3 is made up of 13 amino acids. V was cut by 1 base and J by 8 bases, with 11 bases left in between. The CDR3 coding sequence is TGTGCCAGCAGTGAAGGGACAGCATGGGAAGCTTTCTTT. Its protein product is CASSEGTAWEAFF.

The chain carries TRBV12-3 or TRBV12-4 and TRBJ1-2, with unresolved D. V was shortened by 2 bases and J by 7 bases, with 11 bases between the two germline ends. This CDR3 spans 13 amino acids. As DNA, the CDR3 is TGTGCCAGCAGTTTAATACAATCCCTTGGCTACACCTTC. Translation gives CASSLIQSLGYTF.

This sequence joins TRBV5-6 and TRBJ1-5; TRBD1 agrees at 7 bases. The CDR3 loop spans 16 amino acids. V dropped 3 bases and J dropped 2; count of bases not matched to a gene: 8. From germline, CDR1 is SGHDT and CDR2 YYEEEE. This CDR3 reads CASSSRTGIGNQPQHF. The CDR3 DNA reads as TGTGCCAGCAGCTCTAGGACAGGCATAGGCAATCAGCCCCAGCATTTT. Full variable domain (remainder filled in from reference TRBV5-6 and TRBJ1-5): DAGVTQSPTHLIKTRGQQVTLRCSPKSGHDTVSWYQQALGQGPQFIFQYYEEEERQRGNFPDRFSGHQFPNYSSELNVNALLLGDSALYLCASSSRTGIGNQPQHFGDGTRLSIL.

The DNA for the CDR3 is TGCGCCAGCAGCGTGCCGGGACAAATAACTAGTGAGCAGTTCTTC. It specifies CASSVPGQITSEQFF. This sequence joins TRBV4-3 and TRBJ2-1; D possibly corresponds to TRBD1 (6 bases). The CDR3 extends over 15 amino acids. Germline V lookup: CDR1 LGHNA, CDR2 YSLEER. V dropped 5 bases and J dropped 9 bases, with 20 bases sitting between them.

This clone was found a few times. This sequence joins TRBV5-1 and TRBJ2-7; D is uncertain. The germline V gene has CDR1 SGHRS and CDR2 YFSETQ. CDR3 length: 11 residues. V was shortened by 3 bases and J by 3 bases, with 4 bases between the two germline ends. The DNA of the CDR3 is TGCGCCAGCAGCTACAACTACGAGCAGTACTTC. The encoded protein is CASSYNYEQYF.

This chain connects TRBV6-5 to TRBJ1-2, with no clear D. This CDR3 is 14 amino acids long. Looked up from germline, CDR1 is MNHEY and CDR2 is SVGAGI. V lost 6 bases, J lost 6 bases, and 17 bases lay in between. CDR3 DNA sequence: TGTGCCAGCAGACTAGGGTTTTCTTTCGATGGCTACACCTTC. This sequence encodes CASRLGFSFDGYTF.

The V call is TRBV5-4, the J call TRBJ2-1; TRBD1 matches 9 bases. This CDR3 comprises 14 residues. Germline V lookup: CDR1 SGHNT, CDR2 YYREEE (reference sequence). V shed 3 bases and J 9 bases; nucleotides not matched to a gene: 7. The CDR3 nucleotides are TGTGCCAGCAGCTCAACAGGGGGCGGGGGTGAGCAGTTCTTC. Its translation is CASSSTGGGGEQFF.